This TCR beta chain appears in the sequencing data of a study of response to subunit inactivated influenza vaccine listed by TCRdb under 2018. The study in broad terms: To follow how T cells responded to a trivalent subunit inactivated influenza vaccine, the researchers relied on deep quantitative profiling of the T cell receptor repertoire.

The library was made by RT-PCR. The data were produced on an Illumina HiSeq 2500. TCRdb handled the public reads itself, with Q25 trimming in fastp and clone calling in MiXCR, and kept productive beta chains. Rows with a matching CDR3 protein are joined into one entry that keeps the most common DNA and genes. This sample is represented by about 150,000 distinct CDR3 sequences; around 10% of them were singletons. The ten largest make up about a third of the sample. From a lookup of the germline V gene (reference sequence), CDR1 and CDR2 are SEHNR and FQNEAQ. V and J are truncated by 5 bases and 9 bases respectively, leaving an intervening sequence of 11 bases. The CDR3 holds 12 amino acids from the cysteine to the phenylalanine. CDR3 DNA is the only sequence kept; it has 36 bases, read in frame from the first base. To note about this clonotype: Its specific antigen is unknown. Base qualities are not provided; no much larger clone lies one nucleotide away.

On the study overall, not on this receptor specifically: The authors proposed that each seasonal influenza vaccination may bring in only a limited number of new T cells.

The sequence was collected from a man in his fifties or sixties who received an inactivated influenza vaccine. Donor details come from another sample of the same person, matched by shared clones. In this chain, TRBV7-9 is recombined with TRBJ2-1, with no confident D gene call. Sequencing was performed on CD8+ T cells sorted from PBMCs, taken less than 30 months after vaccination. The DNA sequence is TGTGCCAGCAGCCCTGGGGTTGCTGAGCAGTTCTTC. Its coded protein is CASSPGVAEQFF. Joined to the reference TRBV7-9 and TRBJ2-1 proteins, this CDR3 gives the full variable domain: DTGVSQNPRHKITKRGQNVTFRCDPISEHNRLYWYRQTLGQGPEFLTYFQNEAQLEKSRLLSDRFSAERPKGSFSTLEIQRTEQGDSAMYLCASSPGVAEQFFGPGTRLTVL.